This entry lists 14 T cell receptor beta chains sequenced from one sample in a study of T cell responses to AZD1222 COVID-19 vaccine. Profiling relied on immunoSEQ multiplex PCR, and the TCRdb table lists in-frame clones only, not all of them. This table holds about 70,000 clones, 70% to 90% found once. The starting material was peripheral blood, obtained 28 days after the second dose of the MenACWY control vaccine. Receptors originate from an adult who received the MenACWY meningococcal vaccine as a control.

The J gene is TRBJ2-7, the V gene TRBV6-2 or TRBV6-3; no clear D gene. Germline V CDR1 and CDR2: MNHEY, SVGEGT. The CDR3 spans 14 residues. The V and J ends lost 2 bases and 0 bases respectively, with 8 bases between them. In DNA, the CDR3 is TGTGCCAGCAGTTACGAAGCTTACTCCTACGAGCAGTACTTC. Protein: CASSYEAYSYEQYF.

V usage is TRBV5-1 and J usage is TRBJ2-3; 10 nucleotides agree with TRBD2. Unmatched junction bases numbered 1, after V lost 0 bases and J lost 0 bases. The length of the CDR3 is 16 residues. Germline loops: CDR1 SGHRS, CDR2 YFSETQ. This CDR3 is CASSLGLAGSTDTQYF. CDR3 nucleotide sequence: TGCGCCAGCAGCTTGGGACTAGCGGGCAGCACAGATACGCAGTATTTT.

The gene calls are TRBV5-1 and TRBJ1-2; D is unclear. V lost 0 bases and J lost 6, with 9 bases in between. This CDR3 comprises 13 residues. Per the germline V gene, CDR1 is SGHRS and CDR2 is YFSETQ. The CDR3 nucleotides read TGCGCCAGCAGCTTGGACGGTTTTGATGGCTACACCTTC. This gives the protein CASSLDGFDGYTF. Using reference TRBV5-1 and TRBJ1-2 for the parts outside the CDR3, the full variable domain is KAGVTQTPRYLIKTRGQQVTLSCSPISGHRSVSWYQQTPGQGLQFLFEYFSETQRNKGNFPGRFSGRQFSNSRSEMNVSTLELGDSALYLCASSLDGFDGYTFGSGTRLTVV.

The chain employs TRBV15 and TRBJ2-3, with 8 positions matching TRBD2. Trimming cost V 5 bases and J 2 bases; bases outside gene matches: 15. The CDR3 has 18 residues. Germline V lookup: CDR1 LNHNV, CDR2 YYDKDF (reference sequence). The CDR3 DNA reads TGTGCCACCAGCCGGTCCGTTTGGGGCGGGGGGATCACAGATACGCAGTATTTT. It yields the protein CATSRSVWGGGITDTQYF.

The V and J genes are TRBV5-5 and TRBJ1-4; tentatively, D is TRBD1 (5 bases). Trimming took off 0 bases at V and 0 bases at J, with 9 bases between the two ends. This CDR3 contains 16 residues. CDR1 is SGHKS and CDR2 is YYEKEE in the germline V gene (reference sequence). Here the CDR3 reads CASSLDLGATNEKLFF. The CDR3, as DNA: TGTGCCAGCAGCTTGGATTTGGGGGCAACTAATGAAAAACTGTTTTTT.

The chain's CDR3 is CASGRLSYEQYF. The CDR3 nucleotides are TGTGCCAGCGGAAGGCTATCCTACGAGCAGTACTTC. The chain combines TRBV2 with TRBJ2-7; D unresolved. Looked up from germline, CDR1 is SNHLY and CDR2 is FYNNEI. Trimming pared 8 bases from V and 1 base from J, leaving 9 bases between. CDR3 size: 12 residues. The complete variable domain, with remaining parts taken from reference TRBV2 and TRBJ2-7, reads EPEVTQTPSHQVTQMGQEVILRCVPISNHLYFYWYRQILGQKVEFLVSFYNNEISEKSEIFDDQFSVERPDGSNFTLKIRSTKLEDSAMYFCASGRLSYEQYFGPGTRLTVT.

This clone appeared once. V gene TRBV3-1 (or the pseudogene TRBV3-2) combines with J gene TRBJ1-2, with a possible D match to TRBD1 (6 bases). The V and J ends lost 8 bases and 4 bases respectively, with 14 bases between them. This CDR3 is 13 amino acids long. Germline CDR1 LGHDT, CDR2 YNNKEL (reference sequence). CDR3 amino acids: CASGGPRGYGYTF. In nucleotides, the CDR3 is TGTGCCAGCGGGGGGCCCCGGGGCTATGGCTACACCTTC.

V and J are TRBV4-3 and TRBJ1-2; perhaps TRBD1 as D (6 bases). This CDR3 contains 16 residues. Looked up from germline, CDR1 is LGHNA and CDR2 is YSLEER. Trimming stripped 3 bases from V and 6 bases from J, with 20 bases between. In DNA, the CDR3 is TGCGCCAGCAGCCAGTTGGGGGGGGCAGGTCTTCATGGCTACACCTTC. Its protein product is CASSQLGGAGLHGYTF.

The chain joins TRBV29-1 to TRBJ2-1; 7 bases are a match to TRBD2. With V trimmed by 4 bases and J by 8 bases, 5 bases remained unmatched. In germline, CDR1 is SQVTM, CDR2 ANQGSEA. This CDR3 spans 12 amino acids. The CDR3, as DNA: TGCAGCGTTGGCTTTGGGGGGGATGAGCAGTTCTTC. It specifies CSVGFGGDEQFF.

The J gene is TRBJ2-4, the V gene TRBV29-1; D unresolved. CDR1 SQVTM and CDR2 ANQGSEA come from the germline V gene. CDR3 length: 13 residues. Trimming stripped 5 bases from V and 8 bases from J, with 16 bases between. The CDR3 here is CSVLGPHEHIQYF. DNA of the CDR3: TGCAGCGTTTTAGGCCCTCATGAACACATTCAGTACTTC.

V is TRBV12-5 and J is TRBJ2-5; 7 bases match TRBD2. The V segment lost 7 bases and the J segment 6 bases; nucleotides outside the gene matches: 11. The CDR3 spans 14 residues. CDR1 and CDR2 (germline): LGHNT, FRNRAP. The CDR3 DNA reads TGTGCTAGTGCCGAAGGGGAGGGCCCAAAGACCCAGTACTTC. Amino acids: CASAEGEGPKTQYF.

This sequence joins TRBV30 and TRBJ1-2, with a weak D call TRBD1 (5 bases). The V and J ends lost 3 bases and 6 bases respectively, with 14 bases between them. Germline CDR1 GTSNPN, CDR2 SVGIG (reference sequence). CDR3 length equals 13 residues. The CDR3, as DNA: TGTGCCTGGAGCTTGGGGGGGGAAGATGGCTACACCTTC. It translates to CAWSLGGEDGYTF.

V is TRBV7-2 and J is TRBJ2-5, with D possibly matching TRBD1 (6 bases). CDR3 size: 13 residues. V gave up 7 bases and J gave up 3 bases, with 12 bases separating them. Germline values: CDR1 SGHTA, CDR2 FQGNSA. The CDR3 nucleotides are TGTGCCAGCACGAGACAGGTCGAAGAGACCCAGTACTTC. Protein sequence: CASTRQVEETQYF.

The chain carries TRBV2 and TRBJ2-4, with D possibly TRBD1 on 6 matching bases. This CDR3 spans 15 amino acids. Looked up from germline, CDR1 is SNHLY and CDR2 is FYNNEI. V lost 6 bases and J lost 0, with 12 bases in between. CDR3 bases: TGTGCCAGCAGAGGACAGCCCCTAGCCAAAAACATTCAGTACTTC. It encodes CASRGQPLAKNIQYF.